Here is one T cell receptor (beta chain) with its context. Antigen unknown. This CDR3 has 15 amino acids. The V gene's germline CDR1 is DFQATT and CDR2 SNEGSKA (reference sequence). Trimming removed 1 base at V and 2 bases at J, with 12 bases between. Sequencing libraries made from TCR beta cDNA carried unique molecular identifiers. When about 1 to 11 million T cells were used, they gave hundreds of thousands of cDNA molecules. TCRdb re-derived calls from the PCR reads in MiXCR, one entry per CDR3 protein. The sample records roughly 600,000 distinct CDR3 sequences, around 40% being singletons. This sample stems from a study of post-analysis software for immune sequencing data. Notes on the study in general: Samples from one preparation batch, clustered by F measure, grouped strongly together. Five TRBV segments were more frequent in patients than controls; TRBV5-6, TRBV5-1 and TRBV20-1 belonged to this group. A significant reduction in normalized Chao1 diversity was observed in multiple sclerosis patients versus controls.

This clonotype was sampled from a girl aged 10 to 17 with multiple sclerosis. The V gene is TRBV20-1, the J gene TRBJ2-1; TRBD1 is a possible D gene (5 bases). Input material: blood. The DNA of the CDR3 is TGCAGTGCTAGAGGTTGGAAGGGGACCTACAATGAGCAGTTCTTC. Amino acid sequence: CSARGWKGTYNEQFF.